The 9 T cell receptor beta chains below all came from one sample that was sequenced in a study of control samples from healthy donors and cancer patients. Libraries were prepared by immunoSEQ multiplex PCR; TCRdb keeps only in-frame clonotypes and omits some of them. The sample carries 150,000 to 200,000 clones, 90% to 95% recorded once. Sequencing was performed on blood. These receptors were taken from a woman between 25 and 40 years old in good health.

The chain has TRBV10-3 and TRBJ2-5; 10 nucleotides align to TRBD2. CDR1 and CDR2 from the germline V gene are ENHRY and SYGVKD. Trimming at V came to 4 bases and at J to 2 bases, leaving 4 bases not matched to a gene. This CDR3 has 15 amino acids. As DNA, the CDR3 is TGTGCCATCAGTGGGGGTAGCGGGGGGCAAGAGACCCAGTACTTC. Its translation: CAISGGSGGQETQYF.

V usage is TRBV7-9 and J usage is TRBJ2-3; 8 bases align to TRBD2. CDR1 and CDR2 (germline): SEHNR, FQNEAQ (reference sequence). This CDR3 has 14 residues. V shed 4 bases, J shed 1 base, and the junction held 1 base outside the gene matches. In DNA form, the CDR3 reads TGTGCCAGCAGCTATAGCGGGGGCACAGATACGCAGTATTTT. Residues: CASSYSGGTDTQYF.

Here the CDR3 reads CASSDRVGGPDTQYF. The CDR3, as DNA: TGTGCCAGCAGTGACCGGGTGGGGGGCCCAGATACGCAGTATTTT. This chain uses TRBV6-4 with TRBJ2-3, with D perhaps given as TRBD1 or TRBD2 (6 bases each). The CDR3 contains 15 residues. Between the trimmed V and J ends, which lost 2 bases and 4 bases, there was a span of 13 bases. In germline, CDR1 is MRHNA, CDR2 SNTAGT.

Remarks on this clone: This may come from a read error, since a much larger clone is one base off. The CDR3 nucleotides read TGTGCCAGCAGCTTGGTCGGGGAGACCCAGTACTTC. This gives the protein CASSLVGETQYF. V and J are TRBV5-4 and TRBJ2-5, with no clear D. Deletions cut 0 bases from V and 5 bases from J, with 5 bases between. Germline CDR1 SGHNT, CDR2 YYREEE (reference sequence). The CDR3 runs 12 residues.

The gene calls are TRBV19 and TRBJ2-6, with 13 nucleotides matching TRBD2. The CDR3 extends over 17 amino acids. Germline V gene data show CDR1 as LNHDA and CDR2 as SQIVND (reference sequence). The V and J ends lost 9 bases and 0 bases, in that order; junction bases with no gene match: 5. The CDR3 loop is CARLGTSGTSGANVLTF. The DNA for the CDR3 is TGTGCCAGGCTGGGGACTAGCGGGACCTCTGGGGCCAACGTCCTGACTTTC. Full variable domain (outside the CDR3, taken from reference TRBV19 and TRBJ2-6): DGGITQSPKYLFRKEGQNVTLSCEQNLNHDAMYWYRQDPGQGLRLIYYSQIVNDFQKGDIAEGYSVSREKKESFPLTVTSAQKNPTAFYLCARLGTSGTSGANVLTFGAGSRLTVL.

V usage is TRBV18 and J usage is TRBJ1-6; 10 nucleotides match TRBD1. Germline CDR1 and CDR2: KGHSH and LQKENI. CDR3 size: 14 residues. With V trimmed by 3 bases and J by 10 bases, 3 bases remained unmatched. CDR3 DNA sequence: TGTGCCAGCTCACCGGACAGGGGGATCTCACCCCTCCACTTT. This translates into CASSPDRGISPLHF.

This clone was recorded once. This chain links TRBV7-9 with TRBJ1-2; TRBD1 might be the D (5 bases). The CDR3 length is 15 residues. Germline values: CDR1 SEHNR, CDR2 FQNEAQ (reference sequence). V gave up 5 bases and J gave up 3 bases, with 16 bases separating them. The chain's CDR3 is CASSLLVSRDYGYTF. CDR3 coding DNA: TGTGCCAGCAGCCTCTTAGTTAGCAGGGACTATGGCTACACCTTC.

The chain uses TRBV7-2 and TRBJ1-2, with 8 bases matching TRBD1. This CDR3 is 16 amino acids long. V lost 2 bases and J lost 0; bases outside the gene matches: 5. Germline V gene data show CDR1 as SGHTA and CDR2 as FQGNSA. This chain's CDR3 is CASSLSGGRANYGYTF. The CDR3, as DNA: TGTGCCAGCAGCTTATCAGGGGGCCGAGCTAACTATGGCTACACCTTC.

The V gene is TRBV15, the J gene TRBJ2-1; 8 nucleotides match TRBD2. V shed 7 bases, J shed 2 bases, and the junction held 4 bases outside the gene matches. CDR3 length: 14 amino acids. The germline gives CDR1 LNHNV, CDR2 YYDKDF (reference sequence). The chain's CDR3 is CATTAGVTYNEQFF. CDR3 coding DNA: TGTGCCACCACAGCGGGAGTTACCTACAATGAGCAGTTCTTC.